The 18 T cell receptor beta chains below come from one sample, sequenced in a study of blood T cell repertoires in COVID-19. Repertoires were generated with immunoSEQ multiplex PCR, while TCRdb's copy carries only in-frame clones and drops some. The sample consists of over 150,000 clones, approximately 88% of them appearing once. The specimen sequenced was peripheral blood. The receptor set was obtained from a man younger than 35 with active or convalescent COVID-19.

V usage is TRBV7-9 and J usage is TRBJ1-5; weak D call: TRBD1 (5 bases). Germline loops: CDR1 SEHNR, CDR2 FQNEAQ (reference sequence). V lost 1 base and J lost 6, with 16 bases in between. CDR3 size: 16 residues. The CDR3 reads CASSLDSGRGTQPQHF. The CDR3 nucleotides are TGTGCCAGCAGCTTAGATTCGGGCCGCGGGACTCAGCCCCAGCATTTT.

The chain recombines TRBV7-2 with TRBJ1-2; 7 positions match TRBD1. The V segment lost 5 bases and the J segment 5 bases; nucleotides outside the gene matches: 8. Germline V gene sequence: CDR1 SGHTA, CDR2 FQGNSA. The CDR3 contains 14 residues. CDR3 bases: TGTGCCAGCAGCCTCACCGGGACAGTGTATGGCTACACCTTC. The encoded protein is CASSLTGTVYGYTF.

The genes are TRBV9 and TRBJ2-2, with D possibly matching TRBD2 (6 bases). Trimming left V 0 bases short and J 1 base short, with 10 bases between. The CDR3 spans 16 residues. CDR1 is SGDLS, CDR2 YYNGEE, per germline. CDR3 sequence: CASSVVLAGNTGELFF. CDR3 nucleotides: TGTGCCAGCAGCGTAGTACTAGCAGGGAACACCGGGGAGCTGTTTTTT. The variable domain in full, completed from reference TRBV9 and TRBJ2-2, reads DSGVTQTPKHLITATGQRVTLRCSPRSGDLSVYWYQQSLDQGLQFLIQYYNGEERAKGNILERFSAQQFPDLHSELNLSSLELGDSALYFCASSVVLAGNTGELFFGEGSRLTVL.

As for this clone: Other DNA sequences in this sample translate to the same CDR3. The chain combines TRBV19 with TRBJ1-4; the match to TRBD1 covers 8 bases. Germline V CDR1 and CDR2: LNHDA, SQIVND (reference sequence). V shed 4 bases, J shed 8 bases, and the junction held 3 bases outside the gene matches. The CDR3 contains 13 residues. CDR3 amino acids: CASSTDRAEKLFF. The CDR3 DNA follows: TGTGCCAGTAGTACGGACAGGGCGGAAAAACTGTTTTTT.

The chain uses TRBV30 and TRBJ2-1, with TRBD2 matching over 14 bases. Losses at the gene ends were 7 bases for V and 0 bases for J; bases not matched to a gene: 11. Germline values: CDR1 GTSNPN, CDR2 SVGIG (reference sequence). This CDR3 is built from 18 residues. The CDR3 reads CASSTSGRVLSSYNEQFF. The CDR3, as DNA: TGTGCCTCCTCGACTAGCGGGAGGGTCCTGAGCTCCTACAATGAGCAGTTCTTC.

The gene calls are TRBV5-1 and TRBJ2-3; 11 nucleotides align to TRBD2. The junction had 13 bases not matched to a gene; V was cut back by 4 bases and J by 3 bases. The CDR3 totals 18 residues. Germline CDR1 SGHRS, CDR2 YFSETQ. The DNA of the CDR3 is TGCGCCAGCAGCCCCGTGGTAGCGGGGGGGCTGGGGACAGATACGCAGTATTTT. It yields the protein CASSPVVAGGLGTDTQYF.

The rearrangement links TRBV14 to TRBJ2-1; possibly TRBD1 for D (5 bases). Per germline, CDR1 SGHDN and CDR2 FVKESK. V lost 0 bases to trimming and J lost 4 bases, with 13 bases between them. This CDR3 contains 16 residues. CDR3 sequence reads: CASSQDSRVGYNEQFF. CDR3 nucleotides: TGTGCCAGCAGCCAAGATTCCAGGGTTGGATACAATGAGCAGTTCTTC. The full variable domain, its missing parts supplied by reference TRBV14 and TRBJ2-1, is EAGVTQFPSHSVIEKGQTVTLRCDPISGHDNLYWYRRVMGKEIKFLLHFVKESKQDESGMPNNRFLAERTGGTYSTLKVQPAELEDSGVYFCASSQDSRVGYNEQFFGPGTRLTVL.

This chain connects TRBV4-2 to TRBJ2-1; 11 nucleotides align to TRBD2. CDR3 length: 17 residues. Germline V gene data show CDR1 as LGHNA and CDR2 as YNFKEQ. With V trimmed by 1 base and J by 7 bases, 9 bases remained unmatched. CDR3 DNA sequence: TGTGCCAGCAGCCAAGGCCCTCTAGCGGGAGGTTCGAATGAGCAGTTCTTC. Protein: CASSQGPLAGGSNEQFF.

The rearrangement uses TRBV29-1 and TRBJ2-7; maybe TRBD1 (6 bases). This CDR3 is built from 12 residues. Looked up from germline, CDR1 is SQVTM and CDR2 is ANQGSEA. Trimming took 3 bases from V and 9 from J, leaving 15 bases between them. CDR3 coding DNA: TGCAGCGTTGAGGACAGCCCCTCGGTGCAGTACTTC. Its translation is CSVEDSPSVQYF.

As DNA, the CDR3 is TGTGCCAGCAGTCCTTCGACGGGAACTGAAGCTTTCTTT. Its translation is CASSPSTGTEAFF. The rearrangement uses TRBV12-3 or TRBV12-4 and TRBJ1-1; no clear D. The CDR3 is 13 residues long. The V and J ends lost 5 bases and 5 bases respectively, with 12 bases between them.

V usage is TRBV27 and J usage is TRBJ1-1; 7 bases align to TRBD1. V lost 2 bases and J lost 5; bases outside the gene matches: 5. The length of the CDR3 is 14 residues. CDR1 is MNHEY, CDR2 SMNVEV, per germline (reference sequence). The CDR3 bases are TGTGCCAGCAGTTTAGGACAGGCGGGGACTGAAGCTTTCTTT. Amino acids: CASSLGQAGTEAFF.

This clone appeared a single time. The CDR3 protein is CSVGQGVGDGYTF. The CDR3 coding sequence is TGCAGCGTGGGACAGGGGGTTGGGGATGGCTACACCTTC. This sequence joins TRBV29-1 and TRBJ1-2; 11 nucleotides align to TRBD1. From germline, CDR1 is SQVTM and CDR2 ANQGSEA. V shed 6 bases, J shed 6 bases, and the junction held 6 bases outside the gene matches. CDR3 length: 13 residues.

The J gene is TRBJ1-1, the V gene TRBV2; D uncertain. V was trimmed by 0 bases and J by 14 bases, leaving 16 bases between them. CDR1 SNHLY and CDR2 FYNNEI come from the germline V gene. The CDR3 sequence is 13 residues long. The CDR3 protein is CASSEASTLKTFF. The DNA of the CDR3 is TGTGCCAGCAGTGAAGCCTCAACACTGAAGACATTCTTT.

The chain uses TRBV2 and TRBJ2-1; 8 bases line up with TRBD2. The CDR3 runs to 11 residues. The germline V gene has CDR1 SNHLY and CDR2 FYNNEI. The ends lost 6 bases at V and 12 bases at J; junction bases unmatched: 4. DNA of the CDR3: TGTGCCAGCAGGTCGGCGGGAGGGCAGTTCTTC. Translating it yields CASRSAGGQFF.

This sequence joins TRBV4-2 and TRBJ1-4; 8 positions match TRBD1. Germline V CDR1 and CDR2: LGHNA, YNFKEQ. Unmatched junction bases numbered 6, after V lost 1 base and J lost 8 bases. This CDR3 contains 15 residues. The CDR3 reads CASSQASGGKEKLFF. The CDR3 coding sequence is TGTGCCAGCAGCCAAGCTTCAGGGGGCAAAGAAAAACTGTTTTTT.

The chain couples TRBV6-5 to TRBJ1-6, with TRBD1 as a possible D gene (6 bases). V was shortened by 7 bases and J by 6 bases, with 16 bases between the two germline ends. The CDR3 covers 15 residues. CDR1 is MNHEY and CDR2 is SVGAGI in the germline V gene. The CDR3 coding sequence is TGTGCCAGCACCCAAAGGGGGTCTAGTAATTCACCCCTCCACTTT. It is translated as CASTQRGSSNSPLHF.

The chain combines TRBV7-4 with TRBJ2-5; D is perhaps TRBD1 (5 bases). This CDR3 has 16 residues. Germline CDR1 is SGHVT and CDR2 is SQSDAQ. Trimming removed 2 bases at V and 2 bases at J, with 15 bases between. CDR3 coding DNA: TGTGCCAGCAGCTTATACATCGACAGCCCACAAGAGACCCAGTACTTC. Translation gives CASSLYIDSPQETQYF.

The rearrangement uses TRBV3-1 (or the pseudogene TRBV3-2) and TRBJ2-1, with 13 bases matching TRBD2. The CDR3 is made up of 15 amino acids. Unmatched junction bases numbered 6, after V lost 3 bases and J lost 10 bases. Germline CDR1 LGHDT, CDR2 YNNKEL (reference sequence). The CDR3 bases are TGTGCCAGCAGCCAGGCAAGGACTAGCGGGAGAGAGCAGTTCTTC. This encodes CASSQARTSGREQFF.